The 6 T cell receptor beta chains presented below share a single source sample, sequenced in a study of long-term antiretroviral therapy in people with HIV. Survey-level immunoSEQ v3.0 assays were run. Using immunoSEQ multiplex PCR, the repertoire was profiled, and TCRdb retains in-frame clones only, with some absent. The data show about 9,100 clones, around 77% seen once. The input for sequencing was unsorted PBMCs, taken 0.4 years before starting antiretroviral therapy. Receptor source: a man aged 25 to 40 with HIV.

V and J are TRBV7-2 and TRBJ2-7; D may be TRBD1 (6 bases). Germline assignment: CDR1 SGHTA and CDR2 FQGNSA. The CDR3 is made up of 13 amino acids. The V and J ends lost 5 bases and 1 base respectively, with 9 bases between them. The CDR3 DNA is TGTGCCAGCAGCACTCAGGGGTCCTACGAGCAGTACTTC. It yields the protein CASSTQGSYEQYF.

The V gene is TRBV11-2, the J gene TRBJ2-6, with TRBD1 matching over 7 bases. Unmatched junction bases numbered 10, after V lost 5 bases and J lost 0 bases. This CDR3 comprises 18 residues. The germline V gene has CDR1 SGHAT and CDR2 FQNNGV. The CDR3 is CASSQVRDSTSGANVLTF. Written as DNA, the CDR3 is TGTGCCAGCAGCCAGGTCCGGGACAGCACCTCTGGGGCCAACGTCCTGACTTTC.

V is TRBV27 and J is TRBJ2-7; TRBD1 or TRBD2 may be the D gene (6 bases each). Germline CDR1 MNHEY, CDR2 SMNVEV (reference sequence). The CDR3 covers 14 residues. The V gene lost 6 bases and the J gene lost 5 bases, with 17 bases spanning the gap. The CDR3 here is CASSSLTRTDEQYF. CDR3 coding DNA: TGTGCCAGCAGCTCCCTGACTAGGACAGACGAGCAGTACTTC.

The rearrangement links TRBV30 to TRBJ2-6, with 9 bases matching TRBD1. The CDR3 is made up of 17 amino acids. V dropped 4 bases and J dropped 0; count of bases not matched to a gene: 7. Germline V gene lookup returns CDR1 GTSNPN and CDR2 SVGIG (reference sequence). The CDR3 loop is CAWNSGTGSSGANVLTF. CDR3 in DNA: TGTGCCTGGAACTCCGGGACAGGGAGCTCTGGGGCCAACGTCCTGACTTTC.

The chain carries TRBV5-4 and TRBJ2-2, with D perhaps matching TRBD1 or TRBD2 (5 bases each). V shed 2 bases and J shed 4 bases, with 9 bases lying between them. Germline V lookup: CDR1 SGHNT, CDR2 YYREEE (reference sequence). CDR3 length equals 14 residues. CDR3 DNA sequence: TGTGCCAGCAGCTTTGGGGGAACCACCGGGGAGCTGTTTTTT. It yields the protein CASSFGGTTGELFF.

This clone was picked up one time. V usage is TRBV2 and J usage is TRBJ1-2; maybe TRBD1 (5 bases). Germline CDR1 and CDR2: SNHLY and FYNNEI. V lost 4 bases to trimming and J lost 7 bases, with 16 bases between them. The length of the CDR3 is 14 residues. For the CDR3, the DNA is TGTGCCAGCAGTGCTTGGGACCGGCTGTCTGGCTACACCTTC. This gives the protein CASSAWDRLSGYTF. The full variable domain, with the rest looked up from reference TRBV2 and TRBJ1-2, is EPEVTQTPSHQVTQMGQEVILRCVPISNHLYFYWYRQILGQKVEFLVSFYNNEISEKSEIFDDQFSVERPDGSNFTLKIRSTKLEDSAMYFCASSAWDRLSGYTFGSGTRLTVV.